These T cell receptor beta chains were read from a single sample in a study of radiation and T cells in renal cell carcinoma. Profiling relied on immunoSEQ multiplex PCR, and the TCRdb table lists in-frame clones only, not all of them. The table shows about 23,000 clones, with around 50% occurring only once. Sequencing was performed on tumor tissue, taken from a patient whose treatment was nephrectomy without radiotherapy. These receptor sequences come from a human donor with renal cell carcinoma. Each CDR3 is given with its conserved first and last residue. The order of the fields is J gene, D gene, clone size, V gene, CDR3 DNA, CDR3 protein. D genes are given only for firm matches. The size of a clone is reported for some rows only, either as once, few or many, or as a class for expanded clones.

TRBJ1-2	-	-	TRBV30	TGTGCCGGTCGGGACAAGGCTTATGGCTACACCTTC	CAGRDKAYGYTF
TRBJ2-3	-	-	TRBV7-9	TGTGCCAGCAGCTTAATTTGGACTGGAGTGTTAATGAATACGCAGTATTTT	CASSLIWTGVLMNTQYF
TRBJ2-2	-	-	TRBV25-1	TGTGCCAGCAGTGAAGGCTTCGGGCAGCTCACCGGGGAGCTGTTTTTT	CASSEGFGQLTGELFF
TRBJ2-7	-	-	TRBV27	TGTGCCAGCAGTTGGGTCGTTGGCGGCGAGCAGTACTTC	CASSWVVGGEQYF
TRBJ1-1	-	-	TRBV29-1	TGCAGCGTCACGAGGGGGGTGACCAGTTTTGTCACTGAAGCTTTCTTT	CSVTRGVTSFVTEAFF
TRBJ2-1	-	many	TRBV19	TGTGCCAGTACCGACAGACAGCAGCAGTTCTTC	CASTDRQQQFF
TRBJ2-6	-	once	TRBV18	TGTGCCAGCTCACCTACGCAGAGCTCTGGGGCCAACGTCCTGACTTTC	CASSPTQSSGANVLTF
TRBJ2-5	-	-	TRBV2	TGTGCCAGCAGTAGCTTACGGCAAGAGACCCAGTACTTC	CASSSLRQETQYF
TRBJ1-2	-	-	TRBV5-4	TGTGCCAGCTCCGGACAGATGGGCCCAGGCTACACCTTC	CASSGQMGPGYTF
TRBJ2-3	-	-	TRBV5-5	TGTGCCAGCAGCCAAGATCGGTTGGTGGGTACGCAGTATTTT	CASSQDRLVGTQYF
TRBJ2-7	-	-	TRBV5-6	TGTGCCAGCAGCTTCACAGTGGCTCACGAGCAGTACTTC	CASSFTVAHEQYF
TRBJ1-5	-	-	TRBV19	TGTGCCAGTAGCAGTGTTTCGTTAGATCGGCATTTT	CASSSVSLDRHF
TRBJ1-4	-	many	TRBV4-3	TGCGCCAGCAGCCAAGGCAGGATTGGTGAAAAACTGTTTTTT	CASSQGRIGEKLFF
TRBJ2-7	-	-	TRBV2	TGTGCCAGCAGCATAATAGCCTACGAGCAGTACTTC	CASSIIAYEQYF
TRBJ1-3	-	-	TRBV15	TGTGCCACCAGGTCCACAGAGGGCTCTGGAAACACCATATATTTT	CATRSTEGSGNTIYF
TRBJ1-1	-	-	TRBV7-2	TGTGCCAGCAGCTTAGTTCGTTGGCAGGGGAACACTGAAGCTTTCTTT	CASSLVRWQGNTEAFF
TRBJ2-7	-	-	TRBV29-1	TGCAGCGCAGAGTCTCAAAGGGGCCGCCTCTACGAGCAGTACTTC	CSAESQRGRLYEQYF
TRBJ1-2	-	-	TRBV5-4	TGTGCCAGCAGCGTGACCGGCTCCTATGGCTACACCTTC	CASSVTGSYGYTF
TRBJ2-7	TRBD1	few	TRBV19	TGTGCCAGTAGTATCGCGCGGACAGGGAGGTACGAGCAGTACTTC	CASSIARTGRYEQYF
TRBJ2-7	-	-	TRBV18	TGTGCCAGCTCACCCTCTAGCTACGAGCAGTACTTC	CASSPSSYEQYF
TRBJ2-3	-	-	TRBV27	TGTGCCAGCAGTTTGAAGAGCACAGATACGCAGTATTTT	CASSLKSTDTQYF
TRBJ2-7	-	-	TRBV11-2	TGTGCCAGCAGCTTACCCGGGACGGATTTCTACGAGCAGTACTTC	CASSLPGTDFYEQYF
TRBJ2-7	TRBD1	-	TRBV4-3	TGCGCCAGCAGCCAGGCGACAGGGACCCCCTACGAGCAGTACTTC	CASSQATGTPYEQYF
TRBJ1-1	-	-	TRBV4-1	TGCGCCAGCAGCCAGAGGGAGGGGTCTGGAAAGAACACTGAAGCTTTCTTT	CASSQREGSGKNTEAFF